The entry below describes one T cell receptor (beta chain). No antigen is known for it. These data originate in a study of cytomegalovirus exposure and HLA in healthy donors. Study outcomes and limitations: The listing of roughly 160 TCR beta chains classed them as cytomegalovirus-associated. Rare TCR sequences dominated, though some public TCRs recurred in many donors.

13 Jbeta primers and 60 Vbeta primers were used for the PCR. Authors' analysis steps: Among the unique TCR beta chains that a later analysis counted, some 73 million in all, 10 million to 11 million were shared. Profiled with immunoSEQ multiplex PCR; TCRdb holds only in-frame clones, not every one. V, J and clone size were drawn from that table, and D and trimming were deduced from the DNA. The table lists about 70,000 clones, with more than 1.5% in the top ten. V lost 0 bases, J lost 5 bases, and 11 bases lay in between. CDR3 size: 15 residues. Germline values: CDR1 MRHNA, CDR2 SNTAGT. This TCR came from a woman aged 25-40 years in good health and CMV-seronegative. This chain connects TRBV6-4 to TRBJ2-1; D is possibly TRBD1 (6 bases). Sequencing was done on a sample of PBMCs. The CDR3 loop reads CASSDSLGDNNEQFF. The CDR3 DNA reads as TGTGCCAGCAGTGACTCGCTGGGGGACAACAATGAGCAGTTCTTC.